This T cell receptor beta chain comes out of a study of T-cell memory formation after mild COVID-19. Background on the study: TCR clusters mostly belonged to single donors. The study, taken as a whole, reports: Among clones contracting day 15 to 85, CD4/CD8 was balanced, whereas later expanders leaned CD4+.

As regards this clonotype: What it binds is not known.

TCRdb recomputed calls from the 5' RACE reads with MiXCR, one row per CDR3 protein. The sample includes about 200,000 distinct CDR3 sequences, more than 8% of them seen just once. The CDR3 spans 13 residues. Germline V gene lookup returns CDR1 DFQATT and CDR2 SNEGSKA (reference sequence). V lost 2 bases, J lost 0 bases, and 8 bases lay in between. Sequencing was performed on PBMCs or a T cell subset sorted from them (not recorded which). The chain uses TRBV20-1 and TRBJ2-7; D not resolved. This TCR was sampled from a man younger than 35 who had mild COVID-19 (a few samples of this study predate the infection). Cell type and time point are not known. CDR3 sequence: CSARPVFSYEQYF. Written as DNA, the CDR3 is TGCAGTGCTAGACCAGTCTTCTCCTACGAGCAGTACTTC.